This T cell receptor (beta chain) was identified during a study of blood T cells in healthy people across ages. Study results and limitations: Expanded clonotype changes were possibly confounded by unknown donor CMV status. Age brought a roughly linear fall in TCR beta diversity measured per million T cells.

This clonotype was recorded a few times. What it recognizes is unknown. Every participating donor contributed around 9.5 milliliters of peripheral blood through a draw. CDR1 and CDR2 (germline): MNHEY, SMNVEV (reference sequence). V lost 5 bases to trimming and J lost 1 base, with 15 bases between them. The CDR3 extends over 15 amino acids. Sample-barcoded 5' priming and a J-beta primer mix drove a second PCR of roughly 7 to 11 cycles. Each cDNA molecule was tagged by a template-switch adaptor that had 12 random nucleotides. TCRdb reprocessed the 5' RACE reads via MiXCR and lists one record per CDR3 protein. The table includes roughly 800,000 distinct CDR3 sequences, 25% detected once. These data were also filed under a second study, of T cells of mothers and their children.

Sample: blood. The clonotype comes from a boy between 10 and 17 years old in good health. The gene calls are TRBV27 and TRBJ2-7, with D perhaps given as TRBD1 or TRBD2 (5 bases each). The DNA of the CDR3 is TGTGCCAGCAGTCCTTGGGGGTTTCCTTCCTACGAGCAGTACTTC. Residues: CASSPWGFPSYEQYF.